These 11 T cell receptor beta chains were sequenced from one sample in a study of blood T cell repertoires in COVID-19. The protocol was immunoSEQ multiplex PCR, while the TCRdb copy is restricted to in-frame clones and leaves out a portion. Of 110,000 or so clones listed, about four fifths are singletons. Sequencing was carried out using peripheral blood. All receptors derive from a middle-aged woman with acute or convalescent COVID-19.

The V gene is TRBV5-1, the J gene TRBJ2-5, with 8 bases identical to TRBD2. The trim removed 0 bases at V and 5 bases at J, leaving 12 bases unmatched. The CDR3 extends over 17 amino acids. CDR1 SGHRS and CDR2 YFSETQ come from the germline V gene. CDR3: CASSLARSGGYPETQYF. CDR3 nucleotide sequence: TGCGCCAGCAGCTTGGCCCGGAGCGGGGGTTATCCGGAGACCCAGTACTTC.

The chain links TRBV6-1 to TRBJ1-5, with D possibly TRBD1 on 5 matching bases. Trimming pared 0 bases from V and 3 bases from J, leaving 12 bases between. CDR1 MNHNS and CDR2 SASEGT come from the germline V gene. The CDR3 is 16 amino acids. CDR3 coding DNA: TGTGCCAGCAGTGAAGCGATTGGACACCCCAATCAGCCCCAGCATTTT. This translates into CASSEAIGHPNQPQHF.

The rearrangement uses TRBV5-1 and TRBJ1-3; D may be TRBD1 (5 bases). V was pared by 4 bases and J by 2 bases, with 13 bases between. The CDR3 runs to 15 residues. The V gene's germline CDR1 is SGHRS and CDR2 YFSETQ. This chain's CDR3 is CASSLAWGAGNTIYF. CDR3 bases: TGCGCCAGCAGCCTCGCTTGGGGGGCTGGAAACACCATATATTTT.

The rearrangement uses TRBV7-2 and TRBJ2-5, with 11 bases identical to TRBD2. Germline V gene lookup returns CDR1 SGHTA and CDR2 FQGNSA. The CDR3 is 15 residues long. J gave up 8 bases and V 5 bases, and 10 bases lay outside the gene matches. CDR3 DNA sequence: TGTGCCAGCAGCAAAACTAGCGGGGGTTTAGGAACCCAGTACTTC. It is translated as CASSKTSGGLGTQYF. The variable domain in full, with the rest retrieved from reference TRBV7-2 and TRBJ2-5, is GAGVSQSPSNKVTEKGKDVELRCDPISGHTALYWYRQSLGQGLEFLIYFQGNSAPDKSGLPSDRFSAERTGGSVSTLTIQRTQQEDSAVYLCASSKTSGGLGTQYFGPGTRLLVL.

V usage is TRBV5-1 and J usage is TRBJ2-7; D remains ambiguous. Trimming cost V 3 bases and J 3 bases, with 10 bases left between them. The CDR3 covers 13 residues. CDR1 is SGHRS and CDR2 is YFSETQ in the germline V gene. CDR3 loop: CASSSVGGYEQYF. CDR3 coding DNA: TGCGCCAGCAGCTCAGTCGGCGGCTACGAGCAGTACTTC.

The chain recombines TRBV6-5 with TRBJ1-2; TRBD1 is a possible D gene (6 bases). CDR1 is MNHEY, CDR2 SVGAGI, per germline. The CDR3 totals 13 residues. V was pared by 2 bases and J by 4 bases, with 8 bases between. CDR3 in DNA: TGTGCCAGCAGTTACGGGGACACCTATGGCTACACCTTC. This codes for CASSYGDTYGYTF.

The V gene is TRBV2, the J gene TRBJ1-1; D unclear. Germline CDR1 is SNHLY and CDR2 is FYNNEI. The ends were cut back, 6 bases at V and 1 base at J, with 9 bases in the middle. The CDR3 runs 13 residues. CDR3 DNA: TGTGCCAGCAGCACACGGGGGAACACTGAAGCTTTCTTT. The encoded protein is CASSTRGNTEAFF. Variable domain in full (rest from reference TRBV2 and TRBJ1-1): EPEVTQTPSHQVTQMGQEVILRCVPISNHLYFYWYRQILGQKVEFLVSFYNNEISEKSEIFDDQFSVERPDGSNFTLKIRSTKLEDSAMYFCASSTRGNTEAFFGQGTRLTVV.

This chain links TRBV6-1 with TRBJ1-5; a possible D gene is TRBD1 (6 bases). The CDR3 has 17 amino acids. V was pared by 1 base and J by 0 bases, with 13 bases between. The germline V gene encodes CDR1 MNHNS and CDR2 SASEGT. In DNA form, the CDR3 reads TGTGCCAGCAGTGAAGTAGGACAGCCGTATAGCAATCAGCCCCAGCATTTT. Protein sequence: CASSEVGQPYSNQPQHF.

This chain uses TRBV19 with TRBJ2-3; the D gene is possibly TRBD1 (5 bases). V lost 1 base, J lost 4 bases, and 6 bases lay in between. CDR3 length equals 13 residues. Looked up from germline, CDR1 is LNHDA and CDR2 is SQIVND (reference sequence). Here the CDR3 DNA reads TGTGCCAGTAGTATAGGCAGGGCAGATACGCAGTATTTT. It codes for CASSIGRADTQYF.

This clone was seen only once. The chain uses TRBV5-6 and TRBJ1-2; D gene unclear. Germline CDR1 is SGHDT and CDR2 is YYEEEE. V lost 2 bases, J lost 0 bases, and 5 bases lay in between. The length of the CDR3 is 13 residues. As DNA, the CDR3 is TGTGCCAGCAGCTTACAGCCTAACTATGGCTACACCTTC. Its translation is CASSLQPNYGYTF.

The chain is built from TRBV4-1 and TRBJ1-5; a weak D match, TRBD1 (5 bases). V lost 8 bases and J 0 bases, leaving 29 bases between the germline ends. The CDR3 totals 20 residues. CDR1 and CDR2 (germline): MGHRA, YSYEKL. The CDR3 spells CASELKGLTVHLDSNQPQHF. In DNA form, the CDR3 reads TGCGCCAGCGAACTAAAGGGCTTGACAGTCCATCTGGATAGCAATCAGCCCCAGCATTTT.